These 29 T cell receptor beta chains were all obtained from the same sample, sequenced in a study of T-cell reconstitution after alpha-beta-depleted transplantation in children. The TCRbeta library incorporated unique molecular identifiers. TCRdb re-called the PCR reads through MiXCR, storing one row per CDR3 protein. This table holds 490,000 or so distinct CDR3 sequences, roughly a tenth found once. This sample comprised PBMCs, obtained before TCRalphabeta/CD19-depleted stem cell transplant. Receptor source: a child between 2 and 9 years old with inherited bone marrow failure, due to receive a stem cell transplant.

The chain is built from TRBV20-1 and TRBJ1-1; D might be TRBD1 (6 bases). The V end lost 6 bases, the J end lost 3 bases, and 11 bases lay between the germline ends. This CDR3 has 12 residues. Germline loops: CDR1 DFQATT, CDR2 SNEGSKA (reference sequence). CDR3 DNA sequence: TGCAGTGCCAGGGGATCGTACACTGAAGCTTTCTTT. Protein: CSARGSYTEAFF.

In this sample, this clonotype turned up many times. V gene TRBV4-1 combines with J gene TRBJ2-5; the match to TRBD2 covers 15 bases. Germline-derived CDR1 and CDR2 are MGHRA and YSYEKL. J lost 5 bases, V lost 4 bases, and 11 bases had no gene match. The CDR3 contains 18 residues. Written as DNA, the CDR3 is TGCGCCAGCAGCCCCCGTGACTGGACTAGCGGGAGGGGGGAGACCCAGTACTTC. It translates to CASSPRDWTSGRGETQYF.

This clonotype was found many times. V gene TRBV6-1 combines with J gene TRBJ1-5; weak D call: TRBD1 (5 bases). Germline V gene data show CDR1 as MNHNS and CDR2 as SASEGT. The CDR3 is 14 residues long. Trimming shortened V by 6 bases and J by 4 bases, and 13 bases separated the two germline ends. Written as DNA, the CDR3 is TGTGCCAGCAGCGACGGGGCGGTTAATCAGCCCCAGCATTTT. Protein sequence: CASSDGAVNQPQHF.

The chain couples TRBV20-1 to TRBJ2-7; a possible D gene is TRBD1 (6 bases). CDR3 length: 14 amino acids. V was trimmed by 5 bases and J by 4 bases, leaving 18 bases between them. CDR1 is DFQATT, CDR2 SNEGSKA, per germline (reference sequence). CDR3 sequence (DNA): TGCAGTGCTGAATGGAACAGGGCGACTTACGAGCAGTACTTC. It codes for CSAEWNRATYEQYF.

A few counts support this clonotype. The chain carries TRBV7-8 and TRBJ2-1, with D tentatively TRBD2 (6 bases). This CDR3 has 14 residues. The V end was cut by 5 bases, the J end by 5 bases, with 13 bases between. Germline V gene sequence: CDR1 SGHVS, CDR2 FQNEAQ. The CDR3 nucleotides are TGTGCCAGCAGCCGGCGGCGGGACCACAATGAGCAGTTCTTC. Its translation is CASSRRRDHNEQFF.

The CDR3: CASSMLTGLEAFF. The CDR3 DNA reads TGTGCCAGCAGCATGCTCACGGGCCTTGAAGCTTTCTTT. The J gene is TRBJ1-1, the V gene TRBV7-9; no clear D. The CDR3 sequence is 13 residues long. Deletions cut 5 bases from V and 7 bases from J, with 14 bases between. Germline values: CDR1 SEHNR, CDR2 FQNEAQ (reference sequence).

This clonotype came up a few times. The chain has TRBV18 and TRBJ2-1; D may be TRBD2 (6 bases). The CDR3 is 17 residues long. The germline V gene has CDR1 KGHSH and CDR2 LQKENI. V was clipped by 0 bases and J by 5 bases, with 17 bases between them. The CDR3 bases are TGTGCCAGCTCACCACCTATCAGCGGGCTCCTGAACAATGAGCAGTTCTTC. Its protein is CASSPPISGLLNNEQFF.

This clonotype came up a few times. The V call is TRBV13, the J call TRBJ1-6; 8 nucleotides align to TRBD1. This CDR3 spans 15 amino acids. V was pared by 4 bases and J by 5 bases, with 4 bases of the junction left unmatched. Germline assignment: CDR1 PRHDT and CDR2 FYEKMQ (reference sequence). The DNA for the CDR3 is TGTGCCAGCAGCTCCGGGACAGGAGATAATTCACCCCTCCACTTT. This encodes CASSSGTGDNSPLHF. Full variable domain (outside the CDR3, taken from reference TRBV13 and TRBJ1-6): AAGVIQSPRHLIKEKRETATLKCYPIPRHDTVYWYQQGPGQDPQFLISFYEKMQSDKGSIPDRFSAQQFSDYHSELNMSSLELGDSALYFCASSSGTGDNSPLHFGNGTRLTVT.

This clonotype was observed at least ten times. This chain links TRBV4-3 with TRBJ2-7; 7 bases are shared with TRBD2. Germline values: CDR1 LGHNA, CDR2 YSLEER. V lost 1 base to trimming and J lost 4 bases; unmatched junction nucleotides: 4. CDR3 size: 14 residues. DNA of the CDR3: TGCGCCAGCAGCCAAGCCGGGCGGGGGTACGAGCAGTACTTC. As protein: CASSQAGRGYEQYF.

This clonotype was counted many times. The chain carries TRBV4-1 and TRBJ2-7; D not resolved. The CDR3 extends over 12 amino acids. Trimming took 0 bases from V and 7 from J, leaving 7 bases between them. Germline assignment: CDR1 MGHRA and CDR2 YSYEKL. The CDR3 coding sequence is TGCGCCAGCAGCCAAGATCTGGTGGAGCAGTACTTC. Encoded protein: CASSQDLVEQYF.

This clonotype was counted at least ten times. The rearrangement uses TRBV5-6 and TRBJ2-5; D not certain. V lost 0 bases and J 0 bases, leaving 6 bases between the germline ends. The CDR3 is 14 amino acids. From germline, CDR1 is SGHDT and CDR2 YYEEEE. CDR3: CASSLARYQETQYF. The CDR3 DNA reads as TGTGCCAGCAGCTTGGCCAGGTACCAAGAGACCCAGTACTTC.

V is TRBV23-1 and J is TRBJ2-1; no clear D gene. TRBV23-1 is filed as an ORF, its function uncertain. V shed 4 bases and J shed 14 bases, with 9 bases lying between them. The CDR3 has 10 residues. The CDR3 protein is CASSPRSEFF. The CDR3 DNA reads as TGCGCCAGCAGTCCTAGATCGGAGTTCTTC.

V is TRBV6-2 or TRBV6-3 and J is TRBJ1-2; 8 positions match TRBD1. CDR1 is MNHEY and CDR2 is SVGEGT in the germline V gene. The length of the CDR3 is 13 residues. J lost 5 bases, V lost 5 bases, and 4 bases had no gene match. CDR3 sequence reads: CASSGGQAYGYTF. As DNA, the CDR3 is TGTGCCAGCAGTGGGGGACAGGCGTATGGCTACACCTTC.

V is TRBV20-1 and J is TRBJ2-1, with 8 bases fitting TRBD2. V trimming: 5 bases; J trimming: 8 bases; junction bases outside the gene matches: 17. Germline lookup yields CDR1 DFQATT and CDR2 SNEGSKA (reference sequence). The CDR3 extends over 16 amino acids. The CDR3 DNA reads as TGCAGTGCTGTTGGCGGTCCGGGACTAGACCCCCATGAGCAGTTCTTC. Its translation is CSAVGGPGLDPHEQFF.

The chain uses TRBV19 and TRBJ2-1; D call uncertain. Per the germline V gene, CDR1 is LNHDA and CDR2 is SQIVND (reference sequence). This CDR3 spans 14 amino acids. The ends were cut back, 1 base at V and 5 bases at J, with 9 bases in the middle. This CDR3 is CASSIASLNNEQFF. The CDR3 DNA reads as TGTGCCAGTAGTATAGCATCGCTCAACAATGAGCAGTTCTTC.

This clonotype has a count of ten or more. V and J are TRBV5-4 and TRBJ1-2; a weak D match, TRBD1 (5 bases). V lost 0 bases and J 7 bases, leaving 10 bases between the germline ends. This CDR3 is 13 amino acids long. CDR1 and CDR2 from the germline V gene are SGHNT and YYREEE (reference sequence). CDR3 DNA: TGTGCCAGCAGCTTGGAAGGGGTTCGTGGCTACACCTTC. It is translated as CASSLEGVRGYTF. Combining the CDR3 with reference TRBV5-4 and TRBJ1-2 gives the whole variable domain ETGVTQSPTHLIKTRGQQVTLRCSSQSGHNTVSWYQQALGQGPQFIFQYYREEENGRGNFPPRFSGLQFPNYSSELNVNALELDDSALYLCASSLEGVRGYTFGSGTRLTVV.

The chain uses TRBV5-4 and TRBJ2-1, with 12 bases identical to TRBD2. Trimming at V came to 4 bases and at J to 9 bases, leaving 11 bases not matched to a gene. Germline values: CDR1 SGHNT, CDR2 YYREEE (reference sequence). The CDR3 is made up of 16 amino acids. CDR3 protein: CASSTKRLAGDGEQFF. For the CDR3, the DNA is TGTGCCAGCAGCACGAAGCGACTAGCGGGAGACGGTGAGCAGTTCTTC.

The sample holds many counts of this clonotype. J is TRBJ2-1 and V is TRBV20-1; perhaps D is TRBD1 or TRBD2 (5 bases each). V lost 5 bases, J lost 4 bases, and 12 bases lay in between. This CDR3 comprises 13 residues. Germline loops: CDR1 DFQATT, CDR2 SNEGSKA (reference sequence). The CDR3 sequence: CSAPGTPYNEQFF. In nucleotides, the CDR3 is TGCAGTGCTCCCGGGACCCCTTACAATGAGCAGTTCTTC.

This clonotype was detected many times. J is TRBJ2-1 and V is TRBV24-1; 9 bases are a match to TRBD2. The CDR3 consists of 14 residues. The germline V gene encodes CDR1 KGHDR and CDR2 SFDVKD. J was trimmed by 8 bases and V by 2 bases; bases with no gene match: 3. The CDR3 nucleotides are TGTGCCACCAGTGATTGGCGGGAGGGCTATGAGCAGTTCTTC. Its protein is CATSDWREGYEQFF.

In its sample, this clonotype was seen many times. J is TRBJ2-7 and V is TRBV29-1, with a possible D match to TRBD1 (5 bases). Trimming took off 7 bases at V and 3 bases at J, with 10 bases between the two ends. The germline gives CDR1 SQVTM, CDR2 ANQGSEA. The CDR3 has 11 amino acids. CDR3 nucleotide sequence: TGCAGCGCCCAGGGTAACTACGAGCAGTACTTC. Its translation: CSAQGNYEQYF.

This chain uses TRBV4-3 with TRBJ2-2; D remains unclear. The germline gives CDR1 LGHNA, CDR2 YSLEER. The ends were cut back, 0 bases at V and 4 bases at J, with 12 bases in the middle. The CDR3 contains 16 residues. CDR3 DNA sequence: TGCGCCAGCAGCCAAGATGTAAGGTTGGGCACCGGGGAGCTGTTTTTT. Residues: CASSQDVRLGTGELFF.

This clonotype was seen at least ten times. The CDR3 sequence is CASSLARPSGPFSYEQYF. The CDR3 DNA follows: TGTGCCAGCAGTTTAGCTCGTCCCTCCGGGCCATTCTCCTACGAGCAGTACTTC. The chain has TRBV27 and TRBJ2-7; D call uncertain. This CDR3 spans 18 amino acids. Germline values: CDR1 MNHEY, CDR2 SMNVEV (reference sequence). V was cut by 2 bases and J by 0 bases, with 20 bases left in between.

In this sample, this clonotype turned up a few times. The chain has TRBV24-1 and TRBJ1-4, with D uncertain. CDR3 size: 15 residues. Germline V gene data show CDR1 as KGHDR and CDR2 as SFDVKD. The germline V and J ends were trimmed by 0 bases and 8 bases, with 12 bases remaining between them. The CDR3, as DNA: TGTGCCACCAGTGATTTGCCCGGGATCTGGGAAAAACTGTTTTTT. Protein: CATSDLPGIWEKLFF.

This clonotype was seen ten or more times. The gene calls are TRBV9 and TRBJ2-3, with 8 bases that match TRBD2. Trimming cost V 0 bases and J 4 bases; bases outside gene matches: 10. The CDR3 runs to 17 residues. Germline assignment: CDR1 SGDLS and CDR2 YYNGEE. The CDR3 here is CASSVEVGRAAPDTQYF. As DNA, the CDR3 is TGTGCCAGCAGCGTAGAGGTCGGGAGGGCAGCGCCAGATACGCAGTATTTT.

This clonotype was recorded only once. A much larger clone sits a single nucleotide away, making a read error possible. The rearrangement joins TRBV19 to TRBJ2-1; 7 positions match TRBD2. Germline lookup yields CDR1 LNHDA and CDR2 SQIVND (reference sequence). With 5 bases clipped from V and 4 bases from J, the junction kept 5 bases outside the gene matches. The CDR3 sequence is 14 residues long. The CDR3 spells CASSPTSAYNEQFF. The CDR3 DNA reads TGTGCCAGTAGTCCCACTAGCGCATACAATGAGCAGTTCTTC. Complete variable domain (other parts from reference TRBV19 and TRBJ2-1): DGGITQSPKYLFRKEGQNVTLSCEQNLNHDAMYWYRQDPGQGLRLIYYSQIVNDFQKGDIAEGYSVSREKKESFPLTVTSAQKNPTAFYLCASSPTSAYNEQFFGPGTRLTVL.

V and J are TRBV30 and TRBJ2-1, with 7 positions matching TRBD1. After removal of 7 bases from V and 2 bases from J, the junction contained 11 bases not matched to a gene. Germline V gene sequence: CDR1 GTSNPN, CDR2 SVGIG (reference sequence). CDR3 length: 15 amino acids. CDR3 protein: CAFLRGDSPYNEQFF. The CDR3 DNA sequence: TGTGCCTTCCTAAGAGGGGACAGCCCCTACAATGAGCAGTTCTTC.

This clonotype was seen repeatedly, ten times or more. The chain is built from TRBV11-2 and TRBJ2-7; possibly TRBD1 or TRBD2 for D (5 bases each). The germline V gene has CDR1 SGHAT and CDR2 FQNNGV. V dropped 5 bases and J dropped 2 bases, with 16 bases sitting between them. CDR3 length equals 15 residues. For the CDR3, the DNA is TGTGCCAGCAGCCCCCTCCGGGACCGCCCCTACGAGCAGTACTTC. The encoded protein is CASSPLRDRPYEQYF.

This chain links TRBV19 with TRBJ2-7; 7 nucleotides align to TRBD2. Looked up from germline, CDR1 is LNHDA and CDR2 is SQIVND (reference sequence). The CDR3 has 16 residues. V gave up 4 bases and J gave up 6 bases; unmatched junction bases: 15. The CDR3 reads CASSTPFPGGPVEQYF. The CDR3 DNA sequence: TGTGCCAGTAGTACCCCCTTTCCGGGAGGTCCTGTCGAGCAGTACTTC.

This clonotype was recorded many times. The chain uses TRBV7-2 and TRBJ1-1, with D unresolved. Germline V lookup: CDR1 SGHTA, CDR2 FQGNSA. The V and J ends lost 3 bases and 7 bases respectively, with 12 bases between them. This CDR3 is 13 amino acids long. The CDR3 DNA reads TGTGCCAGCAGCTTGGATCGTTTAAGTGAAGCTTTCTTT. Translation gives CASSLDRLSEAFF.